Following are 7 T cell receptor beta chains from one sample sequenced in a study of blood T cell repertoires in COVID-19. Repertoires were generated with immunoSEQ multiplex PCR, while TCRdb's copy carries only in-frame clones and drops some. The top ten hold 0.75% to 1% of the sample, which has around 110,000 clones, about two thirds seen once. Source material: peripheral blood. The receptors here all came from a human donor with acute or convalescent COVID-19. The donor label of this sample is uncertain.

This rearrangement joins TRBV6-2 or TRBV6-3 to TRBJ2-2; 10 bases are shared with TRBD2. This CDR3 spans 20 amino acids. With 1 base clipped from V and 0 bases from J, the junction kept 11 bases outside the gene matches. Germline CDR1 and CDR2: MNHEY and SVGEGT. DNA for the CDR3: TGTGCCAGCAGTTACTGGATTAGCGGGAGGATACATCCGAACACCGGGGAGCTGTTTTTT. Its protein product is CASSYWISGRIHPNTGELFF.

This clone was recorded only once. The same CDR3 is also encoded by other DNA sequences in this sample. The chain employs TRBV10-3 and TRBJ2-5; the D gene is possibly TRBD2 (5 bases). Trimming shortened V by 0 bases and J by 5 bases, and 10 bases separated the two germline ends. The CDR3 runs 14 residues. CDR1 ENHRY and CDR2 SYGVKD come from the germline V gene. The DNA for the CDR3 is TGTGCCATCAGTGAGTCCTCAGGCGGGGAGACCCAGTACTTC. Protein sequence: CAISESSGGETQYF.

This clone was counted ten times or more. The chain combines TRBV12-5 with TRBJ2-7; TRBD1 aligns across 8 bases. Germline-derived CDR1 and CDR2 are LGHNT and FRNRAP. V was pared by 5 bases and J by 5 bases, with 11 bases of the junction left unmatched. The CDR3 spans 15 residues. This chain's CDR3 is CASGAALRTGHEQYV. Written as DNA, the CDR3 is TGTGCTAGTGGTGCGGCCTTACGGACAGGGCACGAGCAGTACGTC.

The V and J genes are TRBV6-4 and TRBJ1-1, with D possibly being TRBD1 (6 bases). This CDR3 has 15 residues. Trimming took 4 bases from V and 6 from J, leaving 18 bases between them. Germline V gives CDR1 MRHNA, CDR2 SNTAGT. The CDR3 protein is CASSATGAVGAEAFF. The CDR3 DNA sequence: TGTGCCAGCAGTGCGACAGGTGCGGTGGGCGCTGAAGCTTTCTTT.

The V call is TRBV25-1, the J call TRBJ1-2; no reliable D call. The CDR3 extends over 12 amino acids. Deletions cut 4 bases from V and 0 bases from J, with 3 bases between. CDR1 MGHDK and CDR2 SYGVNS come from the germline V gene. CDR3 protein: CASSAANYGYTF. Written as DNA, the CDR3 is TGTGCCAGCAGTGCCGCTAACTATGGCTACACCTTC.

The chain uses TRBV29-1 and TRBJ1-1, with TRBD1 matching 11 bases. Germline V lookup: CDR1 SQVTM, CDR2 ANQGSEA. The length of the CDR3 is 14 residues. V shed 5 bases, J shed 5 bases, and the junction held 7 bases outside the gene matches. Here the CDR3 reads CSVTRDRGGTEAFF. CDR3 coding DNA: TGCAGCGTTACCCGGGACAGGGGGGGAACTGAAGCTTTCTTT.

The rearrangement joins TRBV9 to TRBJ2-7; D might be TRBD2 (6 bases). The V gene's germline CDR1 is SGDLS and CDR2 YYNGEE. Trimming shortened V by 2 bases and J by 6 bases, and 18 bases separated the two germline ends. The CDR3 spans 15 residues. The CDR3 loop is CASSVGGPSFPEQYF. CDR3 DNA sequence: TGTGCCAGCAGCGTGGGGGGACCTAGCTTCCCCGAGCAGTACTTC.